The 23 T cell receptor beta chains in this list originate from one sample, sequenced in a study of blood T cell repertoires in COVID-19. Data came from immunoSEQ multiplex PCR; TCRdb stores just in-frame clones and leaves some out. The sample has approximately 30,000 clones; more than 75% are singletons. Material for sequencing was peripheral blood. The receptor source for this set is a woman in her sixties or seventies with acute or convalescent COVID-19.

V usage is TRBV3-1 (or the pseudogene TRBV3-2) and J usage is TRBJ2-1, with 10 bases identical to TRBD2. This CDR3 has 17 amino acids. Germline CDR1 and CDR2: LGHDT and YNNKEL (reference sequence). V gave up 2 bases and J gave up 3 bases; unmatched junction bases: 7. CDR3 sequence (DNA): TGTGCCAGCAGCCAATTACTTACTAGCGGGGTCTACAATGAGCAGTTCTTC. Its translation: CASSQLLTSGVYNEQFF.

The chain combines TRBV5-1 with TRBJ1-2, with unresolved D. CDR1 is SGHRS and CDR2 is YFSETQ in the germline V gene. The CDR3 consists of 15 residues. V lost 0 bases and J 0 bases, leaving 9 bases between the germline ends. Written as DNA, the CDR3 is TGCGCCAGCAGCTTGGTGGCAGCGGCTAACTATGGCTACACCTTC. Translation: CASSLVAAANYGYTF.

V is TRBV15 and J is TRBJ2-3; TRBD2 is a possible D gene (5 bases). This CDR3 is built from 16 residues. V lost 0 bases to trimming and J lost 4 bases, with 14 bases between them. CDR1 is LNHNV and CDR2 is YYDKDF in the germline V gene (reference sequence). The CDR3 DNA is TGTGCCACCAGCAGAGATCTCGGGGAAGGTCCAGATACGCAGTATTTT. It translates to CATSRDLGEGPDTQYF.

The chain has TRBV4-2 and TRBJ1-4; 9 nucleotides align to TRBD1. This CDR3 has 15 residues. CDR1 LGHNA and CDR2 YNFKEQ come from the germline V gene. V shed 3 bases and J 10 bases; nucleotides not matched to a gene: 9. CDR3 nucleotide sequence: TGTGCCAGCAGCCAGGACCGACAGGGGGTGGGAAAACTGTTTTTT. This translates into CASSQDRQGVGKLFF.

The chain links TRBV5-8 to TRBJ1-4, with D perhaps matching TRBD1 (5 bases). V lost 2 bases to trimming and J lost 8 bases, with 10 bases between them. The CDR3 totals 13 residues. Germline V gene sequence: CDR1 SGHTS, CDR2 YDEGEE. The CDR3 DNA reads TGTGCCAGCAGCTTTGCAGGACAAGAAAAACTGTTTTTT. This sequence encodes CASSFAGQEKLFF.

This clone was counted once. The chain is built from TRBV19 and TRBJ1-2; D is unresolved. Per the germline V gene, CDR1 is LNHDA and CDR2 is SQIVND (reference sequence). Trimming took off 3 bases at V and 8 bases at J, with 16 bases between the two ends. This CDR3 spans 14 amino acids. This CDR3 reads CASSMVGGLNGYTF. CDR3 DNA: TGTGCCAGTAGTATGGTCGGAGGGTTGAACGGCTACACCTTC.

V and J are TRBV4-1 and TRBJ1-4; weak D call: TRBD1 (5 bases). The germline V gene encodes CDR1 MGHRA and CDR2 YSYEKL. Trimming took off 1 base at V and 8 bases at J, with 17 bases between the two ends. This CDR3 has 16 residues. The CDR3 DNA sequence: TGCGCCAGCAGCCAAGCCGGGCAAGGGGCGATGGAAAAACTGTTTTTT. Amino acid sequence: CASSQAGQGAMEKLFF.

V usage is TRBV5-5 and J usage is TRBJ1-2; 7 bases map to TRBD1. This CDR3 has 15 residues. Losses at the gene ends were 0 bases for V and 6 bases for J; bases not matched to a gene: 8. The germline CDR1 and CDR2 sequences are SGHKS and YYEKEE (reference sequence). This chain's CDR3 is CASSLVGGGGNGYTF. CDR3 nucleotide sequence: TGTGCCAGCAGCTTGGTCGGAGGGGGCGGGAATGGCTACACCTTC. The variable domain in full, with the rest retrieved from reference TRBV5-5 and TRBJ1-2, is DAGVTQSPTHLIKTRGQQVTLRCSPISGHKSVSWYQQVLGQGPQFIFQYYEKEERGRGNFPDRFSARQFPNYSSELNVNALLLGDSALYLCASSLVGGGGNGYTFGSGTRLTVV.

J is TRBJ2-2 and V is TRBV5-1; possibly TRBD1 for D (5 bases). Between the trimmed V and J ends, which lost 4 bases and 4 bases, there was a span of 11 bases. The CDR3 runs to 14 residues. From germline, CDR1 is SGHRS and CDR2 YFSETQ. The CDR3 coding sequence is TGCGCCAGCAGCCAAAGACAGACCACCGGGGAGCTGTTTTTT. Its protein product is CASSQRQTTGELFF.

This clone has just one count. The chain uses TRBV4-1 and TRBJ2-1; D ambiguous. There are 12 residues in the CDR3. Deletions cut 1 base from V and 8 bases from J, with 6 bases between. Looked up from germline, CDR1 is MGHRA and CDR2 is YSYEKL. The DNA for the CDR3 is TGCGCCAGCAGCCAAGGAGTGGATGAGCAGTTCTTC. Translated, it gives CASSQGVDEQFF.

CDR3 sequence (DNA): TGTGCCAGCAGCAACAGTTTTTCCTACACCTTC. It codes for CASSNSFSYTF. The gene calls are TRBV3-1 (or the pseudogene TRBV3-2) and TRBJ1-2; D remains ambiguous. The V and J ends lost 5 bases and 10 bases respectively, with 11 bases between them. This CDR3 spans 11 amino acids. The V gene's germline CDR1 is LGHDT and CDR2 YNNKEL (reference sequence).

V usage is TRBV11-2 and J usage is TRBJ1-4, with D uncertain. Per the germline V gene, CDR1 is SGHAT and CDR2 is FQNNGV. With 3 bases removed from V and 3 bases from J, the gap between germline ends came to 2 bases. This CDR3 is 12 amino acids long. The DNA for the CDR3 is TGTGCCAGCAGCTTCGCTAATGAAAAACTGTTTTTT. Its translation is CASSFANEKLFF.

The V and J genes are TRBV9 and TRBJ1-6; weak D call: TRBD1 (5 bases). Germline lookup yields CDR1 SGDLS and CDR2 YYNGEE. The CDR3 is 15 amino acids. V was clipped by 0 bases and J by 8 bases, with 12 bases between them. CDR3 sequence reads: CASSVGGAAYSPLHF. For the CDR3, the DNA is TGTGCCAGCAGCGTAGGCGGGGCGGCTTATTCACCCCTCCACTTT.

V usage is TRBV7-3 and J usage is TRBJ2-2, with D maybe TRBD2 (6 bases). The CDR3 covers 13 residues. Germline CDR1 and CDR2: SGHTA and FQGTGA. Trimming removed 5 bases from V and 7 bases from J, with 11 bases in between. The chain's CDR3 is CASSPGGGGELFF. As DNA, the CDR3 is TGTGCCAGCAGCCCCGGGGGTGGCGGGGAGCTGTTTTTT.

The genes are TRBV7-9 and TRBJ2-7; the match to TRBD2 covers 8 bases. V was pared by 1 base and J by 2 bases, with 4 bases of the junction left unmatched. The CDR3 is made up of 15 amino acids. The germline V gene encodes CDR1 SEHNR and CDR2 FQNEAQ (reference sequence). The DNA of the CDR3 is TGTGCCAGCAGCTTAGTAAGTAGCGGGGCCTACGAGCAGTACTTC. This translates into CASSLVSSGAYEQYF.

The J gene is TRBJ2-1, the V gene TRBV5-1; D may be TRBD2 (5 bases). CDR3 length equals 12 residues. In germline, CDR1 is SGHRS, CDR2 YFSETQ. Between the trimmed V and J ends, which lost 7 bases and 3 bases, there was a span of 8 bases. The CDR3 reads CASGTSYNEQFF. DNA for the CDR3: TGCGCCAGCGGCACTAGCTACAATGAGCAGTTCTTC. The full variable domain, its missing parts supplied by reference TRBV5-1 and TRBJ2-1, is KAGVTQTPRYLIKTRGQQVTLSCSPISGHRSVSWYQQTPGQGLQFLFEYFSETQRNKGNFPGRFSGRQFSNSRSEMNVSTLELGDSALYLCASGTSYNEQFFGPGTRLTVL.

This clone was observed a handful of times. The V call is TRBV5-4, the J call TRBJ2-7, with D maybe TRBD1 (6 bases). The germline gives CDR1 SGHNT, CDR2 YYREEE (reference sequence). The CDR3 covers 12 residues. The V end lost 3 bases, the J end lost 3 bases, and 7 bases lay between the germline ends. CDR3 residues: CASSSDSYEQYF. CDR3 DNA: TGTGCCAGCAGCTCGGACAGCTACGAGCAGTACTTC.

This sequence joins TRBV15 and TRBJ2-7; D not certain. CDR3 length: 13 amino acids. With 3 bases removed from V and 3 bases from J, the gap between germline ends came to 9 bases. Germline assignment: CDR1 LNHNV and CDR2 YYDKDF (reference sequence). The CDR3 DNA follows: TGTGCCACCAGCAGTGACACGTACTACGAGCAGTACTTC. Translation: CATSSDTYYEQYF.

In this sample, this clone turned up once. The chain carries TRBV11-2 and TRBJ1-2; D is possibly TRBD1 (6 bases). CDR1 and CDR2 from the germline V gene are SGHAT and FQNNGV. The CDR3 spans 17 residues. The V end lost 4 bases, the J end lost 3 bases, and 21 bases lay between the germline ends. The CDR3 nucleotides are TGTGCCAGCAGCTCACTACAACAACAGGCAGGGGACTATGGCTACACCTTC. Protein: CASSSLQQQAGDYGYTF.

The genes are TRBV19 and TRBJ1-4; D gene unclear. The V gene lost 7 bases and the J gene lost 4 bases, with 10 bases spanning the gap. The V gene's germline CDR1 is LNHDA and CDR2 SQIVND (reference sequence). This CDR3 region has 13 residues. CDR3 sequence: CASKERFNEKLFF. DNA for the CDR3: TGTGCCAGTAAAGAACGGTTTAATGAAAAACTGTTTTTT.

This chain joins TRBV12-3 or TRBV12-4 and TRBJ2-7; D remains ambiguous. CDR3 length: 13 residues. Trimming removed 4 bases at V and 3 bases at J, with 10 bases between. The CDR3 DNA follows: TGTGCCAGCAGTTCGAGACGGAGCTACGAGCAGTACTTC. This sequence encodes CASSSRRSYEQYF.

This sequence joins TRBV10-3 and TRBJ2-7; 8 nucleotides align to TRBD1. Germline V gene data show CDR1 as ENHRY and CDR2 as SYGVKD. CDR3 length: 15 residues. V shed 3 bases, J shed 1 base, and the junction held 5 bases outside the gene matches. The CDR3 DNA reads TGTGCCATCAGTGAATCAGGACAGGGTTCCTACGAGCAGTACTTC. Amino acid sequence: CAISESGQGSYEQYF.

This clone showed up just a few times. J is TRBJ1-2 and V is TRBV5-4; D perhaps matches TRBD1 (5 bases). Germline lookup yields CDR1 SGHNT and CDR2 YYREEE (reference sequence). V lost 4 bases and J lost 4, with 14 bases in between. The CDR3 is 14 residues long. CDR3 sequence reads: CASSLTTEVYGYTF. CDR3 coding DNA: TGTGCCAGCAGCCTGACGACAGAGGTCTATGGCTACACCTTC. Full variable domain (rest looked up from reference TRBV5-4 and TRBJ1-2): ETGVTQSPTHLIKTRGQQVTLRCSSQSGHNTVSWYQQALGQGPQFIFQYYREEENGRGNFPPRFSGLQFPNYSSELNVNALELDDSALYLCASSLTTEVYGYTFGSGTRLTVV.